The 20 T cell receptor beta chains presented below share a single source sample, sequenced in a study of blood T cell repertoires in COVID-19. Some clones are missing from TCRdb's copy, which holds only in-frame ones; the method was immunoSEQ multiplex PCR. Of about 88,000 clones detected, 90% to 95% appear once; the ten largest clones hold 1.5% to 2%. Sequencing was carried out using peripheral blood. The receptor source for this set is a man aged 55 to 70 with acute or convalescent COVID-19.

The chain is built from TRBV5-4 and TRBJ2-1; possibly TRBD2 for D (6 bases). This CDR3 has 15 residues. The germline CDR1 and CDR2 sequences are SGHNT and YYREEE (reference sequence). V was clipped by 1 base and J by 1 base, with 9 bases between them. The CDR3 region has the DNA TGTGCCAGCAGCTTGACTAGCCTATCCTACAATGAGCAGTTCTTC. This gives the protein CASSLTSLSYNEQFF.

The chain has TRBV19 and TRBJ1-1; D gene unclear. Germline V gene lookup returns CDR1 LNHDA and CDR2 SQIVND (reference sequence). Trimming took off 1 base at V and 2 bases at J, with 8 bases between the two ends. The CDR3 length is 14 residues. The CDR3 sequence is CASSIGRGNTEAFF. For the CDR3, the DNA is TGTGCCAGTAGTATAGGCCGGGGAAACACTGAAGCTTTCTTT.

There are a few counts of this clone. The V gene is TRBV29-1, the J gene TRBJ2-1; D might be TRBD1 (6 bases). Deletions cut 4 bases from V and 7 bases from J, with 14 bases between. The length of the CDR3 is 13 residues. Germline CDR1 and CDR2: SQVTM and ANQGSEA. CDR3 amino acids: CSVAGALRNEQFF. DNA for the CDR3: TGCAGCGTTGCAGGGGCGCTTCGGAATGAGCAGTTCTTC.

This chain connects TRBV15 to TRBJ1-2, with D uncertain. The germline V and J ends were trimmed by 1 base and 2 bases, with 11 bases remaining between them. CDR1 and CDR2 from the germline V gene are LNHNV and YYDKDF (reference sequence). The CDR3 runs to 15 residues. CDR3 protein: CATSRVPSTNYGYTF. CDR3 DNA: TGTGCCACCAGCAGAGTCCCTAGCACAAACTATGGCTACACCTTC.

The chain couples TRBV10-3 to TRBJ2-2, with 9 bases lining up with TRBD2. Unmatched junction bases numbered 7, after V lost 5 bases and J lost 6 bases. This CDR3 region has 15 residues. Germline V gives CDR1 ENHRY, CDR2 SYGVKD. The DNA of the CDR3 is TGTGCCATCAGTCGAGGTAGCGGGAGTTCCGGGGAGCTGTTTTTT. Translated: CAISRGSGSSGELFF.

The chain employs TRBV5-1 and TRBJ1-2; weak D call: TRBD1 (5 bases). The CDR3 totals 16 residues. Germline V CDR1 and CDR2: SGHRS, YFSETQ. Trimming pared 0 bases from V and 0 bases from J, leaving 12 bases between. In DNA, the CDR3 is TGCGCCAGCAGCTTGGATGGGGCCCCCCCTAACTATGGCTACACCTTC. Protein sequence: CASSLDGAPPNYGYTF.

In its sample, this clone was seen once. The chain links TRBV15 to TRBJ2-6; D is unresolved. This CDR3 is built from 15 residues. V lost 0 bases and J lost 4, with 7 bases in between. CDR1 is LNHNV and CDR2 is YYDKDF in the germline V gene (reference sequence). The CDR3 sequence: CATSRDLSGANVLTF. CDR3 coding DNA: TGTGCCACCAGCAGAGATCTGTCCGGGGCCAACGTCCTGACTTTC.

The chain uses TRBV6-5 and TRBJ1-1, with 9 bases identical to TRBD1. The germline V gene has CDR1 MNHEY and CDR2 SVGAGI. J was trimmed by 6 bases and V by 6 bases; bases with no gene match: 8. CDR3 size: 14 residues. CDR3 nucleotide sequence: TGTGCCAGCAGGGGGGACAGGGACAGGGCTGAAGCTTTCTTT. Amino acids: CASRGDRDRAEAFF.

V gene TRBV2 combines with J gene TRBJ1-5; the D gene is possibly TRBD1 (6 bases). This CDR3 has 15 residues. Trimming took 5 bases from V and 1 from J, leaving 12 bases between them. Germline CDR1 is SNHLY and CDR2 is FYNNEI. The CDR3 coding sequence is TGTGCCAGCAGTTCCGGACAGATAAGCAATCAGCCCCAGCATTTT. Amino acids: CASSSGQISNQPQHF.

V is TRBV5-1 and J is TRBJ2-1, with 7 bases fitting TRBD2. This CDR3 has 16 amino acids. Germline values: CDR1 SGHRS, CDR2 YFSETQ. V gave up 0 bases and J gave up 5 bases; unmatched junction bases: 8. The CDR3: CASSLEGRGGNNEQFF. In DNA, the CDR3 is TGCGCCAGCAGCTTGGAAGGGAGGGGAGGGAACAATGAGCAGTTCTTC.

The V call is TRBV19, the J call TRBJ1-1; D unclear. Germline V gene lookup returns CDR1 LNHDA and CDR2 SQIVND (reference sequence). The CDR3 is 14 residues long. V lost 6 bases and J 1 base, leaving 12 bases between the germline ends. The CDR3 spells CASRAQPKNTEAFF. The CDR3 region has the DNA TGTGCCAGTAGGGCACAGCCTAAGAACACTGAAGCTTTCTTT. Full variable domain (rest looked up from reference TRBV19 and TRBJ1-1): DGGITQSPKYLFRKEGQNVTLSCEQNLNHDAMYWYRQDPGQGLRLIYYSQIVNDFQKGDIAEGYSVSREKKESFPLTVTSAQKNPTAFYLCASRAQPKNTEAFFGQGTRLTVV.

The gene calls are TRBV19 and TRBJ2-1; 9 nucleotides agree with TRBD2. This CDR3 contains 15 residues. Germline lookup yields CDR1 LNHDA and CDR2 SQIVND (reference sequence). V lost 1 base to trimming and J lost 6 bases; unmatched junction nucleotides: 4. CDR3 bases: TGTGCCAGTAGTATAGTGGCGGGAGGGTTCAATGAGCAGTTCTTC. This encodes CASSIVAGGFNEQFF.

CDR3 loop: CASWGTGARNTEAFF. The CDR3 DNA follows: TGTGCCAGTTGGGGGACAGGGGCTAGGAACACTGAAGCTTTCTTT. This chain joins TRBV6-5 and TRBJ1-1, with 10 nucleotides matching TRBD1. This CDR3 comprises 15 residues. The junction had 8 bases not matched to a gene; V was cut back by 9 bases and J by 1 base. Germline lookup yields CDR1 MNHEY and CDR2 SVGAGI.

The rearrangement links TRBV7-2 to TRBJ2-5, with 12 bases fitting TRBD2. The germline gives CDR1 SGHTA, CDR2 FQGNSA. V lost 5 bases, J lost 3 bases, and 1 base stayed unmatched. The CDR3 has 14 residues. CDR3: CASSPSGREETQYF. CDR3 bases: TGTGCCAGCAGCCCTAGCGGGAGGGAAGAGACCCAGTACTTC.

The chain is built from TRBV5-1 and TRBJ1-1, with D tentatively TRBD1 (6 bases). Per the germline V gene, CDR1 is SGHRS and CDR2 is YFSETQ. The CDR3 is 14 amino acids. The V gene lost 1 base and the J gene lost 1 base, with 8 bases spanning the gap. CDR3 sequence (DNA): TGCGCCAGCAGCTTGTTACAGGGGAACACTGAAGCTTTCTTT. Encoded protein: CASSLLQGNTEAFF. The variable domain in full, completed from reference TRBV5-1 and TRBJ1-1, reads KAGVTQTPRYLIKTRGQQVTLSCSPISGHRSVSWYQQTPGQGLQFLFEYFSETQRNKGNFPGRFSGRQFSNSRSEMNVSTLELGDSALYLCASSLLQGNTEAFFGQGTRLTVV.

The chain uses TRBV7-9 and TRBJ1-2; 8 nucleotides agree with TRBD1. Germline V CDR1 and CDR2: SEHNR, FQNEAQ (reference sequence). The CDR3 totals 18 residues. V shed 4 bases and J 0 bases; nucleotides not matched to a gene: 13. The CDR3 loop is CASSSNAARTGTNYGYTF. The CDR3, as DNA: TGTGCCAGCAGCTCGAATGCTGCACGGACAGGGACTAACTATGGCTACACCTTC.

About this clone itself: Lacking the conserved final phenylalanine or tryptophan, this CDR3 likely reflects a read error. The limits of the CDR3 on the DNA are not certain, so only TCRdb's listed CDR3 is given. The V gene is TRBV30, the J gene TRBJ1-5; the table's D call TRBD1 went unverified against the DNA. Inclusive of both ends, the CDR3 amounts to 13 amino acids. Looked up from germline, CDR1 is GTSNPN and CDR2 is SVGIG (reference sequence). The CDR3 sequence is CAWSVWANWPHPY.

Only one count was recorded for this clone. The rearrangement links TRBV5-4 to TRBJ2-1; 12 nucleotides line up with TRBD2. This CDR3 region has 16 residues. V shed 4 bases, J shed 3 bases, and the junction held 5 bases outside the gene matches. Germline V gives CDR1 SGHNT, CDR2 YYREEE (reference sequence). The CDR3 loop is CASSRGTSGLYNEQFF. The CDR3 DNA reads TGTGCCAGCAGCAGGGGGACTAGCGGGCTCTACAATGAGCAGTTCTTC.

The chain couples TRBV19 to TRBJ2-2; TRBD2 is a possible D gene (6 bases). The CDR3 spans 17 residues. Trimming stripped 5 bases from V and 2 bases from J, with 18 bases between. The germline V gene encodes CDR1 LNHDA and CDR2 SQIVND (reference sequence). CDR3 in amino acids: CASSLSRGSGNTGELFF. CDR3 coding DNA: TGTGCCAGTAGTTTATCTCGGGGTAGCGGAAACACCGGGGAGCTGTTTTTT.

CDR3 nucleotide sequence: TGTGCCAGCAGCTTAGCGGTAGGAGGGTACAATGAGCAGTTCTTC. It codes for CASSLAVGGYNEQFF. The rearrangement links TRBV7-2 to TRBJ2-1, with a possible D match to TRBD2 (6 bases). Trimming cost V 0 bases and J 4 bases, with 10 bases left between them. The CDR3 totals 15 residues. Germline assignment: CDR1 SGHTA and CDR2 FQGNSA. Complete variable domain (other parts from reference TRBV7-2 and TRBJ2-1): GAGVSQSPSNKVTEKGKDVELRCDPISGHTALYWYRQSLGQGLEFLIYFQGNSAPDKSGLPSDRFSAERTGGSVSTLTIQRTQQEDSAVYLCASSLAVGGYNEQFFGPGTRLTVL.